These 23 T cell receptor beta chains came from one sample sequenced in a study of blood T cell repertoires in COVID-19. Sequenced by immunoSEQ multiplex PCR; TCRdb stores in-frame clones only, minus some. The sample contains 250,000 to 300,000 clones, approximately 91% of which appear only once. The sample was peripheral blood. The receptors derive from a woman under 40 with COVID-19, enrolled during active disease.

The chain recombines TRBV7-9 with TRBJ1-1; TRBD1 matches 10 bases. The CDR3 is 14 residues long. With 4 bases clipped from V and 5 bases from J, the junction kept 4 bases outside the gene matches. In germline, CDR1 is SEHNR, CDR2 FQNEAQ (reference sequence). The DNA for the CDR3 is TGTGCCAGCAGCTCCCCGGGACAGGGGACTGAAGCTTTCTTT. Protein product: CASSSPGQGTEAFF.

The chain links TRBV24-1 to TRBJ2-2; TRBD1 is a possible D gene (5 bases). CDR3 length: 17 residues. In germline, CDR1 is KGHDR, CDR2 SFDVKD. Trimming shortened V by 6 bases and J by 6 bases, and 22 bases separated the two germline ends. CDR3 bases: TGTGCCACCAGTCCAGGGTGGGTGGCTGTTGGGGCCGGGGAGCTGTTTTTT. Protein product: CATSPGWVAVGAGELFF.

This clone has just one count. The chain links TRBV30 to TRBJ1-5; maybe TRBD1 (6 bases). The germline V and J ends were trimmed by 2 bases and 2 bases, with 7 bases remaining between them. The germline V gene encodes CDR1 GTSNPN and CDR2 SVGIG (reference sequence). This CDR3 contains 13 residues. Here the CDR3 reads CAWSRQGNQPQHF. The CDR3 region has the DNA TGTGCCTGGAGTCGACAGGGCAATCAGCCCCAGCATTTT.

This clone has more than one count but fewer than ten. The CDR3 DNA follows: TGTGCCAGTAGTATGAGAGGGATCACTGAAGCTTTCTTT. Protein: CASSMRGITEAFF. V gene TRBV19 combines with J gene TRBJ1-1; D is unclear. Trimming shortened V by 3 bases and J by 4 bases, and 9 bases separated the two germline ends. This CDR3 spans 13 amino acids. CDR1 is LNHDA and CDR2 is SQIVND in the germline V gene (reference sequence).

The CDR3, as DNA: TGTGCCTGGAGTGCTAACAGGGAGAGTCGGGAAGAGCAGTACTTC. It is translated as CAWSANRESREEQYF. V gene TRBV30 combines with J gene TRBJ2-7; perhaps TRBD1 as D (6 bases). V lost 1 base and J 7 bases, leaving 20 bases between the germline ends. This CDR3 has 15 amino acids. Germline V gene data show CDR1 as GTSNPN and CDR2 as SVGIG (reference sequence). The full variable domain, completed using reference TRBV30 and TRBJ2-7, is SQTIHQWPATLVQPVGSPLSLECTVEGTSNPNLYWYRQAAGRGLQLLFYSVGIGQISSEVPQNLSASRPQDRQFILSSKKLLLSDSGFYLCAWSANRESREEQYFGPGTRLTVT.

The chain is built from TRBV6-5 and TRBJ2-3; perhaps TRBD1 as D (5 bases). Germline lookup yields CDR1 MNHEY and CDR2 SVGAGI. Deletions cut 7 bases from V and 1 base from J, with 9 bases between. This CDR3 is built from 13 residues. This chain's CDR3 is CASKQDGTDTQYF. CDR3 nucleotide sequence: TGTGCCAGCAAACAGGATGGCACAGATACGCAGTATTTT.

The gene calls are TRBV3-1 (or the pseudogene TRBV3-2) and TRBJ1-1, with D uncertain. Per the germline V gene, CDR1 is LGHDT and CDR2 is YNNKEL (reference sequence). The ends were cut back, 3 bases at V and 4 bases at J, with 12 bases in the middle. The CDR3 loop spans 14 amino acids. The CDR3 DNA reads as TGTGCCAGCAGCCAGGAGTCGGCTGGCACTGAAGCTTTCTTT. This gives the protein CASSQESAGTEAFF.

The chain combines TRBV20-1 with TRBJ2-1; TRBD2 aligns across 11 bases. The J segment lost 7 bases and the V segment lost 3 bases, leaving 11 bases of the junction unmatched. This CDR3 comprises 16 residues. Germline CDR1 is DFQATT and CDR2 is SNEGSKA (reference sequence). CDR3 loop: CSASWVAGGPFNEQFF. CDR3 bases: TGCAGTGCTAGTTGGGTAGCGGGAGGGCCGTTTAATGAGCAGTTCTTC.

This rearrangement joins TRBV27 to TRBJ1-1; 7 nucleotides line up with TRBD1. Germline values: CDR1 MNHEY, CDR2 SMNVEV (reference sequence). V was clipped by 5 bases and J by 3 bases; unmatched bases: 9. The CDR3 contains 15 residues. CDR3 region: CASSPHRGSDTEAFF. The CDR3 DNA reads as TGTGCCAGCAGTCCCCACAGGGGATCAGACACTGAAGCTTTCTTT.

This clone was picked up a small number of times. The CDR3 reads CASSTRQFYEQFF. The CDR3 DNA follows: TGTGCCAGCAGCACCCGACAGTTCTATGAGCAGTTCTTC. The chain links TRBV7-8 to TRBJ2-1, with a weak D call TRBD1 (5 bases). This CDR3 has 13 residues. CDR1 is SGHVS and CDR2 is FQNEAQ in the germline V gene. The germline V and J ends were trimmed by 5 bases and 8 bases, with 13 bases remaining between them.

The chain employs TRBV7-2 and TRBJ2-2; D might be TRBD1 (5 bases). V dropped 3 bases and J dropped 9 bases, with 14 bases sitting between them. The germline V gene encodes CDR1 SGHTA and CDR2 FQGNSA. This CDR3 has 14 residues. CDR3 DNA sequence: TGTGCCAGCAGCTTGGTGCAGGGTAACAGGGAGCTGTTTTTT. This translates into CASSLVQGNRELFF.

Comments on this clone: The sample contains more than one DNA sequence encoding this CDR3. V is TRBV28 and J is TRBJ1-2; D possibly corresponds to TRBD1 (6 bases). Trimming shortened V by 2 bases and J by 5 bases, and 15 bases separated the two germline ends. This CDR3 has 15 amino acids. Germline V gene data show CDR1 as MDHEN and CDR2 as SYDVKM. The CDR3 loop is CASSLSVTGSYGYTF. The CDR3 DNA is TGTGCCAGCAGTTTAAGTGTAACAGGGTCGTATGGCTACACCTTC.

V and J are TRBV19 and TRBJ1-1, with TRBD1 identical over 7 bases. CDR3 length equals 14 residues. V shed 6 bases and J 5 bases; nucleotides not matched to a gene: 9. CDR1 is LNHDA and CDR2 is SQIVND in the germline V gene (reference sequence). In DNA form, the CDR3 reads TGTGCCAGTAGAGAAGGGACAGTGGGAACTGAAGCTTTCTTT. As protein: CASREGTVGTEAFF.

This clone was detected once. In nucleotides, the CDR3 is TGTGCCAGCTCCCCAGGGGAGGGGACCGAAGCTTTCTTT. Encoded protein: CASSPGEGTEAFF. This rearrangement joins TRBV18 to TRBJ1-1, with D possibly being TRBD1 (6 bases). Per germline, CDR1 KGHSH and CDR2 LQKENI. Trimming stripped 6 bases from V and 8 bases from J, with 16 bases between. The CDR3 runs 13 residues.

This clone has only a few counts. The chain joins TRBV20-1 to TRBJ2-7; D remains ambiguous. Germline assignment: CDR1 DFQATT and CDR2 SNEGSKA (reference sequence). With 5 bases removed from V and 7 bases from J, the gap between germline ends came to 12 bases. The CDR3 sequence is 11 residues long. Here the CDR3 DNA reads TGCAGTGCTCCAAAGCTCGGGGAGCAGTACTTC. The encoded protein is CSAPKLGEQYF.

The V call is TRBV7-2, the J call TRBJ1-1, with 7 nucleotides matching TRBD1. The germline gives CDR1 SGHTA, CDR2 FQGNSA. V lost 5 bases, J lost 7 bases, and 13 bases stayed unmatched. CDR3 length: 15 amino acids. CDR3 sequence reads: CASSAPGTVIIEAFF. The CDR3 DNA reads as TGTGCCAGCAGCGCTCCCGGGACAGTCATAATTGAAGCTTTCTTT.

The gene calls are TRBV20-1 and TRBJ2-1; 7 positions agree with TRBD1. Germline CDR1 is DFQATT and CDR2 is SNEGSKA (reference sequence). Losses at the gene ends were 0 bases for V and 14 bases for J; bases not matched to a gene: 4. The CDR3 covers 11 residues. CDR3 protein: CSAREGQLKFF. Written as DNA, the CDR3 is TGCAGTGCTAGAGAGGGACAGCTCAAGTTCTTC.

The V and J genes are TRBV10-3 and TRBJ2-1; 10 bases match TRBD2. V was clipped by 6 bases and J by 7 bases; unmatched bases: 9. The CDR3 sequence is 15 residues long. In germline, CDR1 is ENHRY, CDR2 SYGVKD. The CDR3 DNA reads TGTGCCATCAGGGCCCTAGCGGGGGACCCTAATGAGCAGTTCTTC. Its translation is CAIRALAGDPNEQFF.

The rearrangement joins TRBV7-9 to TRBJ1-1, with D possibly TRBD1 on 5 matching bases. The length of the CDR3 is 12 residues. Between the trimmed V and J ends, which lost 5 bases and 6 bases, there was a span of 10 bases. CDR1 and CDR2 from the germline V gene are SEHNR and FQNEAQ (reference sequence). Here the CDR3 DNA reads TGTGCCAGCAGCCCTCAGGGTTCTGAAGCTTTCTTT. Residues: CASSPQGSEAFF.

The CDR3 sequence is CASSLVEGQPQHF. The CDR3 nucleotides are TGCGCCAGCAGCTTGGTGGAGGGTCAGCCCCAGCATTTT. The chain couples TRBV5-1 to TRBJ1-5; no definite D call. This CDR3 region has 13 residues. Germline lookup yields CDR1 SGHRS and CDR2 YFSETQ. V was pared by 0 bases and J by 6 bases, with 7 bases between.

V is TRBV30 and J is TRBJ2-1, with D possibly matching TRBD1 (6 bases). The CDR3 is made up of 13 amino acids. Per germline, CDR1 GTSNPN and CDR2 SVGIG (reference sequence). V was shortened by 7 bases and J by 0 bases, with 10 bases between the two germline ends. The CDR3 here is CASDRSSYNEQFF. Written as DNA, the CDR3 is TGTGCCTCCGACAGGAGCTCCTACAATGAGCAGTTCTTC.

The chain combines TRBV28 with TRBJ2-7; unclear D gene. The CDR3 extends over 11 amino acids. Trimming pared 3 bases from V and 2 bases from J, leaving 2 bases between. Germline V gives CDR1 MDHEN, CDR2 SYDVKM. The CDR3: CASSFAYEQYF. In DNA, the CDR3 is TGTGCCAGCAGTTTCGCCTACGAGCAGTACTTC.

The genes are TRBV30 and TRBJ1-2; 7 nucleotides line up with TRBD1. V lost 0 bases, J lost 4 bases, and 2 bases stayed unmatched. There are 13 residues in the CDR3. Germline V gives CDR1 GTSNPN, CDR2 SVGIG (reference sequence). The CDR3 DNA follows: TGTGCCTGGAGTGTACGGGACAGCTATGGCTACACCTTC. Its translation is CAWSVRDSYGYTF.